Below, 21 T cell receptor beta chains from the same sample are listed, as sequenced in a study of blood T cell repertoires in COVID-19. Method: immunoSEQ multiplex PCR; TCRdb's copy keeps in-frame clones and lacks some. In the table there are about 36,000 clones, approximately 90% of which are singletons. The sequencing input was peripheral blood. These receptors were obtained from a man between 60 and 75 years old with acute or convalescent COVID-19.

V gene TRBV10-1 combines with J gene TRBJ2-3; TRBD2 agrees at 10 bases. CDR3 length: 16 residues. The V and J ends lost 6 bases and 0 bases, in that order; junction bases with no gene match: 6. Germline V gene lookup returns CDR1 WNHNN and CDR2 SYGVQD (reference sequence). The CDR3 protein is CASSRATSGSTDTQYF. Here the CDR3 DNA reads TGCGCCAGCAGCCGAGCGACTAGCGGGAGCACAGATACGCAGTATTTT.

The rearrangement links TRBV5-1 to TRBJ1-5; TRBD1 might be the D (6 bases). Trimming stripped 4 bases from V and 4 bases from J, with 12 bases between. Germline loops: CDR1 SGHRS, CDR2 YFSETQ. This CDR3 has 14 residues. The CDR3 sequence is CASSPGGGNQPQHF. CDR3 bases: TGCGCCAGCAGCCCGGGAGGGGGTAATCAGCCCCAGCATTTT.

V is TRBV11-3 and J is TRBJ2-2, with 9 bases matching TRBD1. The CDR3 loop spans 15 amino acids. The germline gives CDR1 SGHNT, CDR2 YENEEA. The junction had 3 bases not matched to a gene; V was cut back by 5 bases and J by 2 bases. The CDR3 is CASSQGQGNTGELFF. The CDR3 DNA is TGTGCCAGCAGCCAGGGACAGGGAAACACCGGGGAGCTGTTTTTT. The full variable domain, rest sourced from reference TRBV11-3 and TRBJ2-2, is EAGVVQSPRYKIIEKKQPVAFWCNPISGHNTLYWYLQNLGQGPELLIRYENEEAVDDSQLPKDRFSAERLKGVDSTLKIQPAELGDSAVYLCASSQGQGNTGELFFGEGSRLTVL.

The V gene is TRBV28, the J gene TRBJ2-2, with 9 bases identical to TRBD1. The V gene end was trimmed by 5 bases and the J gene end by 4 bases; junction bases not matched to a gene: 5. In germline, CDR1 is MDHEN, CDR2 SYDVKM. This CDR3 has 15 amino acids. The CDR3 DNA sequence: TGTGCCAGCAGTGATCGGGACAGGGCCACCGGGGAGCTGTTTTTT. Translated: CASSDRDRATGELFF.

The chain uses TRBV9 and TRBJ2-1; 8 bases are shared with TRBD1. There are 16 residues in the CDR3. The junction had 6 bases not matched to a gene; V was cut back by 0 bases and J by 4 bases. Germline CDR1 is SGDLS and CDR2 is YYNGEE. CDR3 protein: CASSVGGTGGYNEQFF. The CDR3 bases are TGTGCCAGCAGCGTAGGGGGAACAGGGGGATACAATGAGCAGTTCTTC.

The rearrangement links TRBV19 to TRBJ2-1; 9 nucleotides match TRBD2. This CDR3 spans 15 amino acids. V trimming: 3 bases; J trimming: 6 bases; junction bases outside the gene matches: 6. The germline gives CDR1 LNHDA, CDR2 SQIVND (reference sequence). This chain's CDR3 is CASSMREGVGNEQFF. The CDR3 DNA reads TGTGCCAGTAGTATGCGGGAGGGCGTCGGCAATGAGCAGTTCTTC.

This sequence joins TRBV18 and TRBJ1-5, with 9 bases that match TRBD1. Per germline, CDR1 KGHSH and CDR2 LQKENI. J was trimmed by 6 bases and V by 3 bases; bases with no gene match: 12. This CDR3 comprises 17 residues. Written as DNA, the CDR3 is TGTGCCAGCTCACCGGGACAGGGAAGGAAAATGGGTCAGCCCCAGCATTTT. It yields the protein CASSPGQGRKMGQPQHF.

The rearrangement uses TRBV11-3 and TRBJ2-1, with a possible D match to TRBD2 (6 bases). Germline CDR1 reads SGHNT; CDR2 reads YENEEA. V dropped 3 bases and J dropped 6 bases, with 12 bases sitting between them. The CDR3 length is 14 residues. This chain's CDR3 is CASSLGRDRNEQFF. DNA of the CDR3: TGTGCCAGCAGCTTGGGGCGGGATCGCAATGAGCAGTTCTTC.

This rearrangement joins TRBV7-9 to TRBJ2-3; D uncertain. This CDR3 region has 14 residues. Trimming took 6 bases from V and 5 from J, leaving 15 bases between them. Germline CDR1 and CDR2: SEHNR and FQNEAQ (reference sequence). In nucleotides, the CDR3 is TGTGCCAGCAGGGGCCCCGTGCCAGGAGATACGCAGTATTTT. Translating it yields CASRGPVPGDTQYF. The whole variable domain, filled in from reference TRBV7-9 and TRBJ2-3, reads DTGVSQNPRHKITKRGQNVTFRCDPISEHNRLYWYRQTLGQGPEFLTYFQNEAQLEKSRLLSDRFSAERPKGSFSTLEIQRTEQGDSAMYLCASRGPVPGDTQYFGPGTRLTVL.

This clone was detected a few times. The chain links TRBV29-1 to TRBJ1-2, with D possibly TRBD1 on 6 matching bases. The germline V gene has CDR1 SQVTM and CDR2 ANQGSEA. Deletions cut 5 bases from V and 4 bases from J, with 29 bases between. The CDR3 loop spans 18 amino acids. In DNA, the CDR3 is TGCAGCGTTTTAGTTAGAGCAGGGGAGGGAAATGGGCGCTATGGCTACACCTTC. Translating gives CSVLVRAGEGNGRYGYTF.

Here the CDR3 reads CAITRTEKNYGYTF. The CDR3 DNA reads as TGTGCCATCACCCGCACGGAGAAAAACTATGGCTACACCTTC. The chain couples TRBV10-3 to TRBJ1-2; D is ambiguous. Germline V gene data show CDR1 as ENHRY and CDR2 as SYGVKD. This CDR3 comprises 14 residues. V lost 7 bases to trimming and J lost 2 bases, with 14 bases between them.

The chain recombines TRBV7-9 with TRBJ2-2, with 8 positions matching TRBD1. CDR1 SEHNR and CDR2 FQNEAQ come from the germline V gene (reference sequence). The CDR3 runs to 15 residues. V shed 5 bases, J shed 6 bases, and the junction held 8 bases outside the gene matches. CDR3 sequence (DNA): TGTGCCAGCAGCCTTAGTGGACAGGGTCCCGGGGAGCTGTTTTTT. It codes for CASSLSGQGPGELFF.

The gene calls are TRBV19 and TRBJ1-1; D is uncertain. Germline V gene sequence: CDR1 LNHDA, CDR2 SQIVND (reference sequence). V dropped 4 bases and J dropped 1 base, with 10 bases sitting between them. This CDR3 spans 14 amino acids. CDR3 coding DNA: TGTGCCAGTAGTACCCAAGCGGAGAACACTGAAGCTTTCTTT. It is translated as CASSTQAENTEAFF. Full variable domain (rest looked up from reference TRBV19 and TRBJ1-1): DGGITQSPKYLFRKEGQNVTLSCEQNLNHDAMYWYRQDPGQGLRLIYYSQIVNDFQKGDIAEGYSVSREKKESFPLTVTSAQKNPTAFYLCASSTQAENTEAFFGQGTRLTVV.

The rearrangement joins TRBV10-3 to TRBJ2-1; TRBD2 aligns across 7 bases. The J segment lost 4 bases and the V segment lost 2 bases, leaving 11 bases of the junction unmatched. The CDR3 is 17 amino acids. Germline V CDR1 and CDR2: ENHRY, SYGVKD. Written as DNA, the CDR3 is TGTGCCATCAGTGAGCCGGGACGCGGGAGAGATTACAATGAGCAGTTCTTC. Translating gives CAISEPGRGRDYNEQFF.

The chain has TRBV7-2 and TRBJ2-7; D remains ambiguous. Germline-derived CDR1 and CDR2 are SGHTA and FQGNSA. The CDR3 length is 12 residues. Trimming shortened V by 6 bases and J by 4 bases, and 10 bases separated the two germline ends. The CDR3 loop reads CASSRSIYEQYF. Here the CDR3 DNA reads TGTGCCAGCAGTCGGTCTATTTACGAGCAGTACTTC. Drawing the rest from reference TRBV7-2 and TRBJ2-7, the complete variable domain is GAGVSQSPSNKVTEKGKDVELRCDPISGHTALYWYRQSLGQGLEFLIYFQGNSAPDKSGLPSDRFSAERTGGSVSTLTIQRTQQEDSAVYLCASSRSIYEQYFGPGTRLTVT.

The chain has TRBV5-1 and TRBJ2-1; TRBD2 agrees at 11 bases. J was trimmed by 8 bases and V by 4 bases; bases with no gene match: 5. Germline CDR1 and CDR2: SGHRS and YFSETQ. The CDR3 consists of 14 residues. The CDR3 region has the DNA TGCGCCAGCAGCCCGGGACTAGCGGTTTATGAGCAGTTCTTC. It codes for CASSPGLAVYEQFF.

With regard to this clone: A junction boundary mismatches the germline segment, possibly from a read error. The chain couples TRBV7-7 to TRBJ2-1; 8 nucleotides line up with TRBD2. Germline loops: CDR1 SSHAT, CDR2 FNYEAQ (reference sequence). The CDR3 length is 13 residues. Here the CDR3 reads CASSSGGVSEQFF. For the CDR3, the DNA is TGTGCTAGCAGCTCGGGGGGGGTCTCCGAGCAGTTCTTC. The whole variable domain, filled in from reference TRBV7-7 and TRBJ2-1, reads GAGVSQSPRYKVTKRGQDVTLRCDPISSHATLYWYQQALGQGPEFLTYFNYEAQPDKSGLPSDRFSAERPEGSISTLTIQRTEQRDSAMYRCASSSGGVSEQFFGPGTRLTVL.

This clone was seen a few times. The chain recombines TRBV5-4 with TRBJ1-5; 9 nucleotides match TRBD1. The V segment lost 2 bases and the J segment 1 base; nucleotides outside the gene matches: 4. The CDR3 extends over 16 amino acids. Germline V CDR1 and CDR2: SGHNT, YYREEE (reference sequence). The DNA of the CDR3 is TGTGCCAGCAGCTTCGGGACAGGGACGAGCAATCAGCCCCAGCATTTT. This translates into CASSFGTGTSNQPQHF.

The V call is TRBV5-1, the J call TRBJ1-1; TRBD1 matches at 10 bases. V lost 4 bases, J lost 5 bases, and 8 bases stayed unmatched. The CDR3 is 15 residues long. Germline CDR1 SGHRS, CDR2 YFSETQ. The CDR3 coding sequence is TGCGCCAGCAGCAGCCCGGACAGGGGGAGTACTGAAGCTTTCTTT. Amino acids: CASSSPDRGSTEAFF.

This rearrangement joins TRBV6-6 to TRBJ2-7; D may be TRBD1 (5 bases). The V end was cut by 7 bases, the J end by 9 bases, with 19 bases between. The germline V gene encodes CDR1 MNHNY and CDR2 SVGAGI (reference sequence). This CDR3 is built from 13 residues. The DNA of the CDR3 is TGTGCCAGCACCCTCGGTGTAGGGGCGGTGCAGTACGTC. Translation: CASTLGVGAVQYV.

The J gene is TRBJ1-1, the V gene TRBV12-3 or TRBV12-4; D is unclear. This CDR3 contains 13 residues. Trimming left V 5 bases short and J 9 bases short, with 16 bases between. In DNA, the CDR3 is TGTGCCAGCAGTACCCTACGAAACGGGAAAGCTTTCTTT. It specifies CASSTLRNGKAFF.